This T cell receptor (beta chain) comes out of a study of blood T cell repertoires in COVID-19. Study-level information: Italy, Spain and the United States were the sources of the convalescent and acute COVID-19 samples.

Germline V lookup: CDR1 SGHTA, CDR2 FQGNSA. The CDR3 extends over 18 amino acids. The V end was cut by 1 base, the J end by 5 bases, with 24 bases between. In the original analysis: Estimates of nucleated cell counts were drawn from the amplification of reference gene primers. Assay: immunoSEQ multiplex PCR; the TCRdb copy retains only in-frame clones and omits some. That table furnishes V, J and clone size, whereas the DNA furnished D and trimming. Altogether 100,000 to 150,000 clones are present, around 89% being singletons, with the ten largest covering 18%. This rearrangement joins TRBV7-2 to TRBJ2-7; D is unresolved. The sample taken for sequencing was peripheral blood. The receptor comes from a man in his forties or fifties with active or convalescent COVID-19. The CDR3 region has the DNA TGTGCCAGCAGCTTAGTTGTGCGACTTGCTCTACGACCCCACGAGCAGTACTTC. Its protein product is CASSLVVRLALRPHEQYF.